This record concerns one TCR beta chain sequence. No antigen is known for it. Between the trimmed V and J ends, which lost 0 bases and 6 bases, there was a span of 24 bases. The CDR3 is 18 residues long. Germline V gene sequence: CDR1 MGHRA, CDR2 YSYEKL. The data were taken from a study of cytomegalovirus exposure and HLA in healthy donors. The primer mix had 60 Vbeta and 13 Jbeta primers. TCRdb's table, derived via immunoSEQ multiplex PCR, lists solely in-frame clones and lacks some. The sample has about 140,000 clones, roughly 80% seen once. Study-level points and caveats: Most of the CMV-associated TCR beta chains (in a later analysis) appeared to be HLA-restricted.

The sequence came from a female donor in good health and CMV-seronegative. Sequencing was carried out using PBMCs. This chain connects TRBV4-1 to TRBJ2-7; D gene ambiguous. DNA for the CDR3: TGCGCCAGCAGCCAAGATATTTTTGGGCTTGGTAAAGTTAGCGAGCAGTACTTC. Amino acid sequence: CASSQDIFGLGKVSEQYF.